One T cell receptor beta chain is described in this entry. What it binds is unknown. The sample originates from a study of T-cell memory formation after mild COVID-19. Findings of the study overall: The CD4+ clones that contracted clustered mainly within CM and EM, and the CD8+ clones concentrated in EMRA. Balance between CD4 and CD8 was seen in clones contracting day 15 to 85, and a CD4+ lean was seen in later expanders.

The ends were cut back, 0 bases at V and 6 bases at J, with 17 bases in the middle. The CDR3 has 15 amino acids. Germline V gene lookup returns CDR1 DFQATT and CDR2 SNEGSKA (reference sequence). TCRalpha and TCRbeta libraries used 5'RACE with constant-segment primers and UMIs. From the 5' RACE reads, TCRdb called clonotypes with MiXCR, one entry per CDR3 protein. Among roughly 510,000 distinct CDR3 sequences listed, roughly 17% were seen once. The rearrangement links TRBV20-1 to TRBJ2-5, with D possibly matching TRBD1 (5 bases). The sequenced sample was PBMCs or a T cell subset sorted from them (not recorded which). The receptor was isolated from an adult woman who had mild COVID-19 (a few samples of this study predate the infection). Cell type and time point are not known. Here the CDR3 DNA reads TGCAGTGCTAGAGACATGATGGGGCCTGTAAAGACCCAGTACTTC. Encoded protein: CSARDMMGPVKTQYF.